This is a list of T cell receptor beta chains from one sample in a study of beta chain features in type 1 diabetes. Measured with immunoSEQ multiplex PCR; TCRdb has only the in-frame clones, and not every one. Found here are approximately 600,000 clones, around 11% of them singletons; the top ten hold approximately 0.11%. Sequencing used naive CD4+ T cells from blood. These receptors were collected from a young man with type 1 diabetes. CDR3s include the opening cysteine and the closing phenylalanine or tryptophan. A D gene is named only where the DNA matches it firmly. Expanded clones are given a class, and other clones once, few, many or no size at all.

d_gene: NA
abundance: few
j_gene: TRBJ2-1
v_gene: TRBV9
CDR3aa: CASSITSTASISYNEQFF
CDR3nt: TGTGCCAGCAGCATCACCTCGACAGCGAGCATCTCCTACAATGAGCAGTTCTTC

d_gene: TRBD2
abundance: NA
j_gene: TRBJ2-5
v_gene: TRBV4-3
CDR3aa: CASSPWWERGDQETQYF
CDR3nt: TGCGCCAGCAGCCCATGGTGGGAGCGGGGGGACCAAGAGACCCAGTACTTC

d_gene: NA
abundance: few
j_gene: TRBJ2-5
v_gene: TRBV30
CDR3aa: CAWSRQSQETQYF
CDR3nt: TGTGCCTGGAGTAGACAGTCCCAAGAGACCCAGTACTTC

d_gene: NA
abundance: NA
j_gene: TRBJ2-5
v_gene: TRBV5-1
CDR3aa: CASRRHGDQETQYF
CDR3nt: TGCGCCAGCAGGCGCCATGGGGACCAAGAGACCCAGTACTTC

d_gene: NA
abundance: NA
j_gene: TRBJ1-2
v_gene: TRBV7-2
CDR3aa: CASSPPRDSGYTF
CDR3nt: TGTGCCAGCAGCCCTCCCAGGGATTCAGGCTACACCTTC

d_gene: TRBD1
abundance: few
j_gene: TRBJ2-7
v_gene: TRBV5-6
CDR3aa: CASSLGTGLPHEQYF
CDR3nt: TGTGCCAGCAGCTTGGGGACAGGACTCCCCCACGAGCAGTACTTC

d_gene: NA
abundance: few
j_gene: TRBJ2-7
v_gene: TRBV4-1
CDR3aa: CASSQIYRVSYEQYF
CDR3nt: TGCGCCAGCAGTCAAATCTACCGAGTCTCCTACGAGCAGTACTTC

d_gene: NA
abundance: few
j_gene: TRBJ1-4
v_gene: TRBV9
CDR3aa: CASSVGAPNEKLFF
CDR3nt: TGTGCCAGCAGCGTAGGGGCCCCTAATGAAAAACTGTTTTTT

d_gene: NA
abundance: NA
j_gene: TRBJ2-5
v_gene: TRBV10-3
CDR3aa: CAISERGQGMQETQYF
CDR3nt: TGTGCCATCAGTGAGCGGGGACAAGGAATGCAAGAGACCCAGTACTTC

d_gene: NA
abundance: NA
j_gene: TRBJ2-3
v_gene: TRBV6-6
CDR3aa: CASSDTPTADTQYF
CDR3nt: TGTGCCAGCAGTGACACCCCGACAGCAGATACGCAGTATTTT

d_gene: NA
abundance: few
j_gene: TRBJ2-5
v_gene: TRBV10-3
CDR3aa: CAIKGEQETQYF
CDR3nt: TGTGCCATCAAAGGCGAGCAAGAGACCCAGTACTTC

d_gene: NA
abundance: few
j_gene: TRBJ1-1
v_gene: TRBV18
CDR3aa: CASSPLSATLNTEAFF
CDR3nt: TGTGCCAGCTCACCATTATCCGCTACCCTGAACACTGAAGCTTTCTTT

d_gene: NA
abundance: NA
j_gene: TRBJ1-1
v_gene: TRBV7-2
CDR3aa: CASSFGLDGTEAFF
CDR3nt: TGTGCCAGCAGCTTTGGACTTGATGGGACTGAAGCTTTCTTT